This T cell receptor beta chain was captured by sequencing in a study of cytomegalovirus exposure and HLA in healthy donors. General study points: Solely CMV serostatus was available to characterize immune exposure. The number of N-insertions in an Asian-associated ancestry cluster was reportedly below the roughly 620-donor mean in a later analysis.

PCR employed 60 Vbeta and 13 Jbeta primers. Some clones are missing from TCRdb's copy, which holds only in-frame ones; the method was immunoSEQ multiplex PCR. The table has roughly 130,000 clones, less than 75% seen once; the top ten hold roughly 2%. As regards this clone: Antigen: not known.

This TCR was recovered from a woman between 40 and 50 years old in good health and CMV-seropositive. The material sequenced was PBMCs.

The CDR3 protein is CASSWSGTNEKLFF. Written as DNA, the CDR3 is TGTGCCAGCAGCTGGTCCGGGACAAACGAAAAACTGTTTTTT. This chain links TRBV7-2 with TRBJ1-4; weak D call: TRBD1 (6 bases). CDR1 is SGHTA, CDR2 FQGNSA, per germline. V was trimmed by 4 bases and J by 8 bases, leaving 14 bases between them. The CDR3 is 14 residues long.